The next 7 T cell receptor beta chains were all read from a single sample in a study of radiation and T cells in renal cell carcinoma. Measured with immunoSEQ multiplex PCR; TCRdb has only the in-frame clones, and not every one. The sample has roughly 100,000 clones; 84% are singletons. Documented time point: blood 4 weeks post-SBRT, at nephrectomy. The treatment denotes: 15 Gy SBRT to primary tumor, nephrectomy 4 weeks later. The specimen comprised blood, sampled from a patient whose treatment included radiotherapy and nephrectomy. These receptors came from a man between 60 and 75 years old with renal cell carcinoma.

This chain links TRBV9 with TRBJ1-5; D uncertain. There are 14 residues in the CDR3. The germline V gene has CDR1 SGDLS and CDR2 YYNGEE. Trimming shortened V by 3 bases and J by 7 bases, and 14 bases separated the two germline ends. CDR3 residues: CASSAGPAGQPQHF. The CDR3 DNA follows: TGTGCCAGCAGCGCCGGACCGGCGGGGCAGCCCCAGCATTTT.

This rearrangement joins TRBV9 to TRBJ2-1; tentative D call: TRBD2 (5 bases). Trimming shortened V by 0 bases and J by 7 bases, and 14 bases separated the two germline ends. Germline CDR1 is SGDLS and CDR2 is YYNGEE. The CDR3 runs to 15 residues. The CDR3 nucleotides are TGTGCCAGCAGCGTAGGGGTTCTCTCGGGAAATGAGCAGTTCTTC. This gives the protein CASSVGVLSGNEQFF.

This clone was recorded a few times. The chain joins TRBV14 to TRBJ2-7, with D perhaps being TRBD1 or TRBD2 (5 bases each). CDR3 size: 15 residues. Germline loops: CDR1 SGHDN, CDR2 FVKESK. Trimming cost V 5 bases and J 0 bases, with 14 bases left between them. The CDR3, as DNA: TGTGCCAGCAGCAGAGGGACCAACCCCTCCTACGAGCAGTACTTC. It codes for CASSRGTNPSYEQYF.

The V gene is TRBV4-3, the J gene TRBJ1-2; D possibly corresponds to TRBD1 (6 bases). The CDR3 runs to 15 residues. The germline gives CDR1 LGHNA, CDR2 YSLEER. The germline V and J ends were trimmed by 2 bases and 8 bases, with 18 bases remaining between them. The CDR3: CASSQSTVQGGGYTF. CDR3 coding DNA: TGCGCCAGCAGCCAATCAACAGTCCAAGGGGGGGGCTACACCTTC.

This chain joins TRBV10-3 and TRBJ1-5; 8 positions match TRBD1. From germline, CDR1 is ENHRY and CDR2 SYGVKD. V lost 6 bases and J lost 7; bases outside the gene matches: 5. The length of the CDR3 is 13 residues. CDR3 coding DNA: TGTGCCATCAGCCCAGGGGGCGAACAGCCCCAGCATTTT. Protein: CAISPGGEQPQHF.

The CDR3 loop is CASSLSARAYGYTF. CDR3 coding DNA: TGTGCCAGCAGTTTATCGGCCAGGGCCTATGGCTACACCTTC. The chain is built from TRBV27 and TRBJ1-2, with a weak D call TRBD1 (5 bases). Germline CDR1 and CDR2: MNHEY and SMNVEV (reference sequence). The CDR3 spans 14 residues. Trimming took off 0 bases at V and 4 bases at J, with 9 bases between the two ends.

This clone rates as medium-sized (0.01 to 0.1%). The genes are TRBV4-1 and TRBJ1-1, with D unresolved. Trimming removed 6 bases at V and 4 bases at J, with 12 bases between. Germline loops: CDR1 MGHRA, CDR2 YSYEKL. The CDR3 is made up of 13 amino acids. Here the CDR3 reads CASSPSGGTEAFF. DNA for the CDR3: TGCGCCAGCAGTCCCTCCGGTGGCACTGAAGCTTTCTTT.